This entry lists 18 T cell receptor beta chains sequenced from one sample in a study of cytomegalovirus exposure and HLA in healthy donors. The PCR used 60 Vbeta and 13 Jbeta primers. Sequencing used immunoSEQ multiplex PCR; TCRdb keeps in-frame clones, though not all of them. The data contain 150,000 to 200,000 clones, more than 65% of them singletons. The sequencing sample was made of PBMCs. The source of these receptors is a woman aged 25 to 39 in good health and CMV-seropositive.

This sequence joins TRBV28 and TRBJ2-1; the match to TRBD2 covers 8 bases. Looked up from germline, CDR1 is MDHEN and CDR2 is SYDVKM. The ends lost 6 bases at V and 2 bases at J; junction bases unmatched: 6. CDR3 length: 15 residues. The CDR3 spells CASSRLAGTYNEQFF. As DNA, the CDR3 is TGTGCCAGCAGCCGGTTAGCGGGGACCTACAATGAGCAGTTCTTC. Complete variable domain (other parts from reference TRBV28 and TRBJ2-1): DVKVTQSSRYLVKRTGEKVFLECVQDMDHENMFWYRQDPGLGLRLIYFSYDVKMKEKGDIPEGYSVSREKKERFSLILESASTNQTSMYLCASSRLAGTYNEQFFGPGTRLTVL.

The V gene is TRBV11-3, the J gene TRBJ1-1, with 8 bases that match TRBD1. Trimming at V came to 2 bases and at J to 7 bases, leaving 3 bases not matched to a gene. The CDR3 runs to 13 residues. Looked up from germline, CDR1 is SGHNT and CDR2 is YENEEA. The CDR3 DNA follows: TGTGCCAGCAGCTTACGTGGGACAGGTGAAGCTTTCTTT. This gives the protein CASSLRGTGEAFF.

The chain carries TRBV6-1 and TRBJ2-5, with TRBD2 matching 7 bases. V was clipped by 11 bases and J by 0 bases; unmatched bases: 9. This CDR3 contains 14 residues. Looked up from germline, CDR1 is MNHNS and CDR2 is SASEGT. The CDR3 bases are TGTGCCGGGGGGGGTACCGGAAACCAAGAGACCCAGTACTTC. Translating it yields CAGGGTGNQETQYF.

This sequence joins TRBV11-3 and TRBJ2-2, with D possibly being TRBD1 (5 bases). V lost 5 bases and J lost 1, with 20 bases in between. CDR1 SGHNT and CDR2 YENEEA come from the germline V gene. The CDR3 has 18 residues. CDR3 amino acids: CASSDNTVGRRNTGELFF. The DNA for the CDR3 is TGTGCCAGCAGCGACAATACGGTGGGGCGCAGGAACACCGGGGAGCTGTTTTTT.

The chain is built from TRBV6-1 and TRBJ2-5; 11 nucleotides line up with TRBD2. The CDR3 covers 15 residues. V dropped 4 bases and J dropped 4; count of bases not matched to a gene: 5. The germline V gene has CDR1 MNHNS and CDR2 SASEGT. CDR3 region: CASSGLAGLGETQYF. CDR3 coding DNA: TGTGCCAGCAGTGGACTAGCGGGATTAGGAGAGACCCAGTACTTC.

This chain connects TRBV2 to TRBJ2-7; the D gene is possibly TRBD1 (6 bases). The CDR3 totals 13 residues. Germline loops: CDR1 SNHLY, CDR2 FYNNEI. V dropped 6 bases and J dropped 3 bases, with 12 bases sitting between them. This CDR3 reads CASSRDIYYEQYF. As DNA, the CDR3 is TGTGCCAGCAGCCGGGACATCTACTACGAGCAGTACTTC. Complete variable domain (other parts from reference TRBV2 and TRBJ2-7): EPEVTQTPSHQVTQMGQEVILRCVPISNHLYFYWYRQILGQKVEFLVSFYNNEISEKSEIFDDQFSVERPDGSNFTLKIRSTKLEDSAMYFCASSRDIYYEQYFGPGTRLTVT.

Worth noting for this clone: One end of the junction fails to match germline, which may point to a read error. The chain combines TRBV7-2 with TRBJ2-5; perhaps TRBD2 as D (5 bases). This CDR3 contains 13 residues. Germline values: CDR1 SGHTA, CDR2 FQGNSA. The CDR3 DNA reads as TGTGTCAGCGGCTTAGTAGTTTTGGAGACCCAGTACTTC. Amino acids: CVSGLVVLETQYF.

The chain combines TRBV6-6 with TRBJ1-1; D is unclear. V was trimmed by 7 bases and J by 4 bases, leaving 10 bases between them. The CDR3 spans 12 residues. Per the germline V gene, CDR1 is MNHNY and CDR2 is SVGAGI (reference sequence). This CDR3 is CASNYAGTEAFF. The CDR3 region has the DNA TGTGCCAGCAACTATGCGGGCACTGAAGCTTTCTTT.

The chain recombines TRBV7-2 with TRBJ2-7, with D tentatively TRBD1 (6 bases). Germline-derived CDR1 and CDR2 are SGHTA and FQGNSA. The V gene lost 3 bases and the J gene lost 4 bases, with 10 bases spanning the gap. The CDR3 is made up of 13 amino acids. In DNA, the CDR3 is TGTGCCAGCAGCTTCACCGACAGGTACGAGCAGTACTTC. Protein product: CASSFTDRYEQYF. The entire variable domain, with the rest obtained from reference TRBV7-2 and TRBJ2-7, is as follows: GAGVSQSPSNKVTEKGKDVELRCDPISGHTALYWYRQSLGQGLEFLIYFQGNSAPDKSGLPSDRFSAERTGGSVSTLTIQRTQQEDSAVYLCASSFTDRYEQYFGPGTRLTVT.

Here the CDR3 DNA reads TGTGCCAGCAGTCATTTAAGGGAGCGCCATTCACCCCTCCACTTT. Protein product: CASSHLRERHSPLHF. The chain joins TRBV28 to TRBJ1-6, with no clear D. The V gene lost 5 bases and the J gene lost 8 bases, with 16 bases spanning the gap. Germline CDR1 reads MDHEN; CDR2 reads SYDVKM. The CDR3 totals 15 residues. Supplemented by reference TRBV28 and TRBJ1-6, the full variable domain reads DVKVTQSSRYLVKRTGEKVFLECVQDMDHENMFWYRQDPGLGLRLIYFSYDVKMKEKGDIPEGYSVSREKKERFSLILESASTNQTSMYLCASSHLRERHSPLHFGNGTRLTVT.

This clone was detected a few times. This chain uses TRBV7-9 with TRBJ2-1, with 7 bases lining up with TRBD2. This CDR3 has 17 amino acids. Trimming at V came to 5 bases and at J to 0 bases, leaving 10 bases not matched to a gene. Germline CDR1 and CDR2: SEHNR and FQNEAQ (reference sequence). CDR3 DNA sequence: TGTGCCAGCAGCGCCCCCCGAGCGGGGATCTCCTACAATGAGCAGTTCTTC. Translating it yields CASSAPRAGISYNEQFF.

The chain couples TRBV6-6 to TRBJ2-7; TRBD2 might be the D (5 bases). With 5 bases removed from V and 5 bases from J, the gap between germline ends came to 16 bases. Per germline, CDR1 MNHNY and CDR2 SVGAGI (reference sequence). The CDR3 length is 14 residues. The CDR3 spells CASSTDPPGNEQYF. The CDR3 DNA reads as TGTGCCAGCAGTACGGACCCCCCGGGAAACGAGCAGTACTTC.

This rearrangement joins TRBV4-2 to TRBJ2-2, with TRBD2 identical over 9 bases. Germline-derived CDR1 and CDR2 are LGHNA and YNFKEQ. The junction had 2 bases not matched to a gene; V was cut back by 3 bases and J by 6 bases. The CDR3 is made up of 14 amino acids. CDR3 coding DNA: TGTGCCAGCAGCCAGCGGGGGGGCCCCGGGGAGCTGTTTTTT. Amino acid sequence: CASSQRGGPGELFF.

The chain links TRBV2 to TRBJ1-2, with TRBD1 identical over 8 bases. Germline V gene lookup returns CDR1 SNHLY and CDR2 FYNNEI. V dropped 3 bases and J dropped 8; count of bases not matched to a gene: 5. This CDR3 is built from 13 residues. The CDR3 nucleotides are TGTGCCAGCAGTGACCAGGGGGCTGGGGGCTACACCTTC. The encoded protein is CASSDQGAGGYTF.

This chain connects TRBV7-8 to TRBJ1-6; D call uncertain. Trimming took off 3 bases at V and 0 bases at J, with 3 bases between the two ends. This CDR3 spans 14 amino acids. Germline lookup yields CDR1 SGHVS and CDR2 FQNEAQ. DNA for the CDR3: TGTGCCAGCAGCTTGAGCTCCTATAATTCACCCCTCCACTTT. Translation gives CASSLSSYNSPLHF.

This rearrangement joins TRBV12-5 to TRBJ2-7; TRBD2 is a possible D gene (8 bases). Germline V gives CDR1 LGHNT, CDR2 FRNRAP. The CDR3 spans 15 residues. The V gene lost 4 bases and the J gene lost 6 bases, with 19 bases spanning the gap. CDR3: CASGSPGGAGGEQYF. The CDR3 DNA reads as TGTGCTAGTGGTTCCCCAGGGGGGGCGGGGGGCGAGCAGTACTTC.

The J gene is TRBJ2-7, the V gene TRBV27, with a tentative D call TRBD1 (5 bases). The CDR3 consists of 14 residues. CDR1 is MNHEY, CDR2 SMNVEV, per germline (reference sequence). Deletions cut 3 bases from V and 6 bases from J, with 15 bases between. CDR3 nucleotide sequence: TGTGCCAGCAGTTTGGGCAGGGCGTTAGGCGAGCAGTACTTC. Protein sequence: CASSLGRALGEQYF.

The chain recombines TRBV5-6 with TRBJ2-7; TRBD1 matches at 10 bases. Germline loops: CDR1 SGHDT, CDR2 YYEEEE. The CDR3 totals 15 residues. V gave up 0 bases and J gave up 2 bases; unmatched junction bases: 2. In DNA, the CDR3 is TGTGCCAGCAGCTTGGGGACAGGGGGACCCTACGAGCAGTACTTC. Translation gives CASSLGTGGPYEQYF.